A selection of T cell receptor beta chains follows, all from one sample in a study of chemoradiotherapy in HPV16-positive cancers. Only in-frame clones appear in the TCRdb table, and some are missing; sequencing was by immunoSEQ multiplex PCR. This sample has some 7,400 clones, with roughly 80% found just once. Sequenced material: tumor tissue, taken from a patient who underwent chemoradiotherapy. These receptors all stem from a human donor with HPV-associated anogenital cancer. Both conserved end residues are part of each CDR3. A D gene is named only where the DNA matches it firmly. Some rows have no size entry. The others give once, few or many, or a class for an expanded clone.

abundance,len,j_gene,d_gene,v_gene,CDR3aa,CDR3nt
once,16,TRBJ1-1,-,TRBV19,CASSRSSGGAGTEAFF,TGTGCCAGTAGTAGGAGCTCGGGGGGGGCCGGCACTGAAGCTTTCTTT
-,15,TRBJ1-2,-,TRBV7-9,CASSLERNDNYGYTF,TGTGCCAGCAGCTTAGAACGGAATGATAACTATGGCTACACCTTC
-,16,TRBJ2-1,TRBD2,TRBV10-3,CAISESVGGTYNEQFF,TGTGCCATCAGTGAGTCCGTCGGGGGGACCTACAATGAGCAGTTCTTC
-,14,TRBJ2-1,-,TRBV11-2,CASSLASEWNEQFF,TGTGCCAGCAGCTTAGCTAGCGAGTGGAATGAGCAGTTCTTC
-,16,TRBJ2-7,-,TRBV6-6,CASSYVKGVQGYEQYF,TGTGCCAGCAGTTACGTGAAAGGAGTACAGGGCTACGAGCAGTACTTC
-,16,TRBJ2-3,TRBD2,TRBV7-9,CASSNRTSGGQHTQYF,TGTGCCAGCAGCAACCGGACTAGCGGGGGCCAGCATACGCAGTATTTT
-,16,TRBJ1-5,-,TRBV19,CASSLRARQNYQPQHF,TGTGCCAGTAGTTTACGGGCCCGACAGAACTATCAGCCCCAGCATTTT
-,16,TRBJ1-1,-,TRBV7-2,CASSLDGTAMNTEAFF,TGTGCCAGCAGCTTAGATGGGACGGCCATGAACACTGAAGCTTTCTTT
few,15,TRBJ2-3,TRBD2,TRBV5-1,CASSPSGGSTDTQYF,TGCGCCAGCAGTCCTAGCGGGGGGTCCACAGATACGCAGTATTTT
few,13,TRBJ2-5,-,TRBV7-9,CASSLAPDETQYF,TGTGCCAGCAGCTTAGCACCAGACGAGACCCAGTACTTC
-,20,TRBJ1-3,TRBD1,TRBV7-7,CASSPGRNTGGAISGNTIYF,TGTGCCAGCAGCCCCGGCCGAAACACAGGGGGGGCAATCTCTGGAAACACCATATATTTT
once,13,TRBJ1-5,TRBD1,TRBV2,CASRDRGRGPQHF,TGTGCCAGCAGAGACAGGGGACGGGGGCCCCAGCATTTT
-,17,TRBJ1-6,TRBD1,TRBV7-2,CASSLEGQGSYNSPLHF,TGTGCCAGCAGCTTAGAGGGACAGGGCTCCTATAATTCACCCCTCCACTTT
-,16,TRBJ1-4,-,TRBV5-4,CASSRGGWGRGEKLFF,TGTGCCAGCAGCCGGGGAGGTTGGGGGCGCGGAGAAAAACTGTTTTTT
once,15,TRBJ2-3,TRBD2,TRBV5-6,CASSYVAGSTGTQYF,TGTGCCAGCAGCTATGTAGCGGGGTCCACAGGTACGCAGTATTTT
-,13,TRBJ1-1,-,TRBV6-4,CASSERENTEAFF,TGTGCCAGCAGTGAACGGGAGAACACTGAAGCTTTCTTT
-,14,TRBJ2-1,-,TRBV7-6,CASSLSEGLNEQFF,TGTGCCAGCAGCTTAAGTGAGGGACTCAATGAGCAGTTCTTC
-,16,TRBJ2-2,TRBD2,TRBV30,CAWSALRGGTPGELFF,TGTGCCTGGAGCGCTTTACGCGGGGGGACCCCGGGGGAGCTGTTTTTT
-,16,TRBJ1-4,-,TRBV4-3,CASSQDWGHGNEKLFF,TGCGCCAGCAGCCAAGATTGGGGACATGGAAATGAAAAACTGTTTTTT
-,15,TRBJ1-1,TRBD1,TRBV10-2,CASRDEQGRNTEAFF,TGCGCCAGCAGGGACGAACAGGGGCGGAACACTGAAGCTTTCTTT
-,16,TRBJ2-3,-,TRBV18,CASARRGGTTTDTQYF,TGTGCCAGCGCCAGGCGTGGAGGAACAACCACAGATACGCAGTATTTT
once,15,TRBJ1-6,TRBD1,TRBV18,CASSRLGDRDSPLHF,TGTGCCAGCTCACGTTTAGGGGACAGGGATTCACCCCTCCACTTT
-,14,TRBJ1-6,-,TRBV7-8,CASSSGTGNSPLHF,TGTGCCAGCAGCTCTGGAACGGGGAATTCACCCCTCCACTTT
-,17,TRBJ1-6,TRBD1,TRBV28,CASSSGQGGTYNSPLHF,TGTGCCAGCAGCTCCGGACAGGGCGGTACCTATAATTCACCCCTCCACTTT
-,16,TRBJ2-4,TRBD2,TRBV7-2,CASSPGGELAKNIQYF,TGTGCCAGCAGCCCGGGAGGGGAGCTTGCCAAAAACATTCAGTACTTC
-,14,TRBJ2-3,TRBD2,TRBV14,CASSRTSDSDTQYF,TGTGCCAGCAGCCGGACTAGCGACTCAGATACGCAGTATTTT
-,14,TRBJ2-3,TRBD2,TRBV10-2,CASSSGGSADTQYF,TGCGCCAGTTCTAGCGGGGGGTCGGCAGATACGCAGTATTTT
-,16,TRBJ1-2,-,TRBV6-5,CASSLKTDFTNYGYTF,TGTGCCAGCAGTTTGAAGACAGACTTTACTAACTATGGCTACACCTTC
-,16,TRBJ1-2,-,TRBV28,CASSSNQPGPNYGYTF,TGTGCCAGCAGTTCCAACCAACCCGGGCCTAACTATGGCTACACCTTC
once,15,TRBJ2-5,TRBD1,TRBV5-1,CASSFLQGGEETQYF,TGCGCCAGCAGCTTCCTACAGGGGGGTGAGGAGACCCAGTACTTC
few,13,TRBJ2-2,-,TRBV6-6,CASRPEPTGELFF,TGTGCCAGCAGGCCAGAACCCACCGGGGAGCTGTTTTTT
-,14,TRBJ2-3,TRBD1,TRBV29-1,CSVERTGGTDTQYF,TGCAGCGTTGAGCGGACAGGGGGCACAGATACGCAGTATTTT
-,15,TRBJ1-1,TRBD1,TRBV5-1,CASSLLNPGQDEAFF,TGCGCCAGCAGCCTACTGAATCCGGGACAGGATGAAGCTTTCTTT
-,14,TRBJ2-7,TRBD1,TRBV4-3,CASSQEQGAGEQYF,TGCGCCAGCAGCCAAGAACAGGGGGCGGGGGAGCAGTACTTC
-,18,TRBJ2-7,TRBD2,TRBV15,CATSRAGLAGGPGYEQYF,TGTGCCACCAGCAGAGCAGGACTAGCGGGGGGCCCTGGGTACGAGCAGTACTTC
-,14,TRBJ1-3,TRBD1,TRBV12-5,CASGRDRAGNTIYF,TGTGCTAGTGGCCGGGACAGGGCTGGAAACACCATATATTTT
-,16,TRBJ1-2,-,TRBV12-5,CASGPRAGASNYGYTF,TGTGCTAGTGGTCCCCGGGCAGGGGCCTCTAACTATGGCTACACCTTC
-,15,TRBJ1-3,-,TRBV6-6,CASSDAGSGRNTIYF,TGTGCCAGCAGTGACGCGGGATCCGGTAGAAACACCATATATTTT
few,15,TRBJ1-1,-,TRBV27,CASSTLGAEGTEAFF,TGTGCCAGCAGCACCCTAGGGGCGGAGGGCACTGAAGCTTTCTTT
-,12,TRBJ1-5,TRBD1,TRBV19,CASKQGDQPQHF,TGTGCCAGTAAACAGGGGGACCAGCCCCAGCATTTT
-,15,TRBJ2-7,TRBD1,TRBV5-1,CASSLVTGESYEQYF,TGCGCCAGCAGCTTGGTGACAGGGGAATCCTACGAGCAGTACTTC
few,13,TRBJ1-1,-,TRBV18,CASSPSGDREAFF,TGTGCCAGCTCACCCTCAGGGGACCGAGAAGCTTTCTTT
few,14,TRBJ1-4,TRBD1,TRBV10-3,CAISDRDRMEKLFF,TGTGCCATCAGTGACCGGGACAGGATGGAAAAACTGTTTTTT
once,13,TRBJ1-3,-,TRBV10-2,CASRENSGNTIYF,TGCGCCAGCAGGGAGAACTCTGGAAACACCATATATTTT
-,16,TRBJ1-1,-,TRBV9,CASSVPSTGVNTEAFF,TGTGCCAGCAGCGTACCAAGTACCGGGGTGAACACTGAAGCTTTCTTT
-,13,TRBJ2-5,-,TRBV2,CASRTGGQETQYF,TGTGCCAGCAGGACAGGAGGCCAAGAGACCCAGTACTTC
-,13,TRBJ1-5,-,TRBV19,CASSRMGNQPQHF,TGTGCCAGTAGTAGGATGGGAAATCAGCCCCAGCATTTT
-,16,TRBJ1-5,TRBD1,TRBV27,CASSLSARGASQPQHF,TGTGCCAGCAGTTTATCGGCCAGGGGGGCAAGTCAGCCCCAGCATTTT
-,14,TRBJ1-2,-,TRBV18,CASSPSPDLYGYTF,TGTGCCAGCTCGCCATCGCCAGACCTCTATGGCTACACCTTC
once,16,TRBJ2-7,TRBD2,TRBV7-2,CASSPPTSGVPYEQYF,TGTGCCAGCAGCCCTCCGACTAGCGGGGTCCCCTACGAGCAGTACTTC
-,14,TRBJ1-2,-,TRBV19,CASSMISGTDGYTF,TGTGCCAGTAGTATGATTTCGGGGACGGATGGCTACACCTTC
-,14,TRBJ2-5,TRBD2,TRBV7-2,CASSQRGRQETQYF,TGTGCCAGCAGCCAGCGGGGGCGCCAAGAGACCCAGTACTTC
large,11,TRBJ1-1,-,TRBV20-1,CSARVNTEAFF,TGCAGTGCTAGAGTAAACACTGAAGCTTTCTTT
-,18,TRBJ2-2,TRBD2,TRBV7-8,CASSLGRAGGRNTGELFF,TGTGCCAGCAGCTTGGGACGAGCGGGGGGTAGGAACACCGGGGAGCTGTTTTTT